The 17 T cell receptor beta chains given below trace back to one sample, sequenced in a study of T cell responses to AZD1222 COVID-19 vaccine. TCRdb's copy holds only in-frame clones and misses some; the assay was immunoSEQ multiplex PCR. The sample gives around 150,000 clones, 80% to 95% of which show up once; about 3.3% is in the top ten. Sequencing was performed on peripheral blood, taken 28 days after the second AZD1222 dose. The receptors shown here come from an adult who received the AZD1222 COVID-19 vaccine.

This CDR3 is CASTRVVGEKLFF. The DNA for the CDR3 is TGTGCCAGCACCCGTGTTGTCGGTGAAAAACTGTTTTTT. This chain uses TRBV7-2 with TRBJ1-4; D is uncertain. Germline CDR1 is SGHTA and CDR2 is FQGNSA. CDR3 length: 13 residues. The V gene lost 7 bases and the J gene lost 7 bases, with 13 bases spanning the gap.

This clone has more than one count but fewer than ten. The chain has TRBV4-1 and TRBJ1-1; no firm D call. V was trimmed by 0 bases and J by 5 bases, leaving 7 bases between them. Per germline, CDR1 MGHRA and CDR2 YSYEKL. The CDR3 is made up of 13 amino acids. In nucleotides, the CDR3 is TGCGCCAGCAGCCAAGACGCGGGGACTGAAGCTTTCTTT. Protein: CASSQDAGTEAFF.

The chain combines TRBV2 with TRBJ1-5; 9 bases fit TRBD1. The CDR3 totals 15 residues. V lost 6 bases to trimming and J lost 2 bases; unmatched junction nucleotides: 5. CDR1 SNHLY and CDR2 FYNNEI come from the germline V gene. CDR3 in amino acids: CASRMTGGRNQPQHF. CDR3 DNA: TGTGCCAGCAGGATGACAGGGGGACGCAATCAGCCCCAGCATTTT.

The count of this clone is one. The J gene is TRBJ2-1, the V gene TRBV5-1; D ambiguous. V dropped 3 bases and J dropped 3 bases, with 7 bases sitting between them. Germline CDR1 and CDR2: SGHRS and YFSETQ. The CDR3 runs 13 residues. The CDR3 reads CASSSGDYNEQFF. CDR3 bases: TGCGCCAGCAGCTCTGGCGACTACAATGAGCAGTTCTTC.

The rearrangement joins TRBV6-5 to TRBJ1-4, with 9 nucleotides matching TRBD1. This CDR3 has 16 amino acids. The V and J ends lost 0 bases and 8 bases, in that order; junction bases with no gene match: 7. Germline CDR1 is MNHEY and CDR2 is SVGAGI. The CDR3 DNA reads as TGTGCCAGCAGTTACTCCGGGACAGGGACATTGGAAAAACTGTTTTTT. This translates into CASSYSGTGTLEKLFF.

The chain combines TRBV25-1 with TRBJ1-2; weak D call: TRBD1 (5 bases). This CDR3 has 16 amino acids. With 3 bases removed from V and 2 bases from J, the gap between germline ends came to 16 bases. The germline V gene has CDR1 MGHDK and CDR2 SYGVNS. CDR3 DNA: TGTGCCAGCAGTGACCCTGGAGGGGTGTCCAACTATGGCTACACCTTC. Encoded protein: CASSDPGGVSNYGYTF.

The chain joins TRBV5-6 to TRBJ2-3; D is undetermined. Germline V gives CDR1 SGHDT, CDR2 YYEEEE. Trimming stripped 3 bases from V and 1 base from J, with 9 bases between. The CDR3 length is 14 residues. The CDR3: CASSSAAGTDTQYF. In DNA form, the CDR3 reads TGTGCCAGCAGCTCCGCCGCAGGCACAGATACGCAGTATTTT.

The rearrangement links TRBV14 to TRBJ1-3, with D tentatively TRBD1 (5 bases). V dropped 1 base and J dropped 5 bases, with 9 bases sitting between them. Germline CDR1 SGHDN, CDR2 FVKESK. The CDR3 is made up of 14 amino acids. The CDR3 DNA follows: TGTGCCAGCAGCCAAGTCCCAGGGCGAAACACCATATATTTT. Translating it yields CASSQVPGRNTIYF.

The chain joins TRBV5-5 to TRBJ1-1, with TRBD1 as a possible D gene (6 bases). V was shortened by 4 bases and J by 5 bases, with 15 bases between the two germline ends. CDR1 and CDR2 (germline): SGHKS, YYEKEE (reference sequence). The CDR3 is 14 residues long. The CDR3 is CASSRPQGSTEAFF. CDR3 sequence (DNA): TGTGCCAGCAGCCGACCCCAGGGGAGTACTGAAGCTTTCTTT.

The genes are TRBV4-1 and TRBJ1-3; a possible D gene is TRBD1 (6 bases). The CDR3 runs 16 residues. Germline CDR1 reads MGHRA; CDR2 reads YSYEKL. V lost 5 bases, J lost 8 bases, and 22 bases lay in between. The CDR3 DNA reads TGCGCCAGCAGCTCAAATCCAAAGACAGGAGGGCACACCATATATTTT. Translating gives CASSSNPKTGGHTIYF.

The CDR3 DNA reads as TGTGCCAGCACACGCGAGGCCGGTGGTAGGGCGGGGCTGGATGGCTACACCTTC. Translation gives CASTREAGGRAGLDGYTF. The V gene is TRBV27, the J gene TRBJ1-2; tentative D call: TRBD1 (5 bases). Germline CDR1 and CDR2: MNHEY and SMNVEV (reference sequence). This CDR3 region has 18 residues. V dropped 7 bases and J dropped 6 bases, with 30 bases sitting between them.

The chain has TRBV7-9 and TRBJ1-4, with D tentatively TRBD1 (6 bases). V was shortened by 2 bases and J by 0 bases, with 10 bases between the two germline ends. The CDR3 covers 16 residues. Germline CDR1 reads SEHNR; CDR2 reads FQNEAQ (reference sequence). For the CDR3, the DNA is TGTGCCAGCAGCTTATTGGACAGACCAACTAATGAAAAACTGTTTTTT. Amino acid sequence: CASSLLDRPTNEKLFF.

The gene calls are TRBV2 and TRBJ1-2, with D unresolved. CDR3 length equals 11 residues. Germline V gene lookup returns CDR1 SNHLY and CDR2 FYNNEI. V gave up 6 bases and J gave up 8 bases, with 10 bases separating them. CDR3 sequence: CASRPLSGYTF. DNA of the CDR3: TGTGCCAGCAGGCCCCTCTCCGGCTACACCTTC.

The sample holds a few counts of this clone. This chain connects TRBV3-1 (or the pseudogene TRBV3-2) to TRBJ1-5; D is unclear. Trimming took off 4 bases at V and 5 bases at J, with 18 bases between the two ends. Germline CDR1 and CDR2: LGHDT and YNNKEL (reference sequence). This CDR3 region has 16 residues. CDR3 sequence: CASSPGSGLVDQPQHF. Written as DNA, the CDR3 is TGTGCCAGCAGCCCGGGGAGTGGATTAGTCGATCAGCCCCAGCATTTT.

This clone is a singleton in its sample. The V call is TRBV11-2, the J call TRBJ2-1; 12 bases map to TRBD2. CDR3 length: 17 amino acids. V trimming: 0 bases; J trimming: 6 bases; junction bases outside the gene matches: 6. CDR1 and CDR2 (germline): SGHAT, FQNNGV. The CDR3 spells CASSLELAGGSTNEQFF. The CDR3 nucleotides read TGTGCCAGCAGCTTAGAACTAGCGGGAGGATCCACCAATGAGCAGTTCTTC.

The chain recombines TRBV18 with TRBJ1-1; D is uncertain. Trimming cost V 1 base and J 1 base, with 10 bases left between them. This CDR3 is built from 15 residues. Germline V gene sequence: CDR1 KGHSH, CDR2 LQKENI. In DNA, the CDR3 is TGTGCCAGCTCACCACAGCTAACAGAGAACACTGAAGCTTTCTTT. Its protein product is CASSPQLTENTEAFF.

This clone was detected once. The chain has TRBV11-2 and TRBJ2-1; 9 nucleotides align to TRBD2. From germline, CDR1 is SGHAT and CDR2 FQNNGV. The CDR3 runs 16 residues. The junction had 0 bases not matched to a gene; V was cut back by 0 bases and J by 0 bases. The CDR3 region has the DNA TGTGCCAGCAGCTTAGAGGGACTAGCCTCCTACAATGAGCAGTTCTTC. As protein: CASSLEGLASYNEQFF.